Sequencing of this TCR beta chain was carried out in a study of cytomegalovirus exposure and HLA in healthy donors. Study-wide findings and caveats: Some public TCRs appeared in many individuals, while most sequences were rare. An analysis that was carried out later associated 15,000 to 20,000 TCR beta sequences with HLA alleles at 0.05 false discovery rate.

Remarks on this clone: The target antigen is unknown.

The study ran its PCR with 60 Vbeta and 13 Jbeta primers. Assay: immunoSEQ multiplex PCR; the TCRdb copy retains only in-frame clones and omits some. The table lists 100,000 or so clones, around 81% of them singletons. V dropped 2 bases and J dropped 5 bases, with 15 bases sitting between them. CDR1 is MNHEY and CDR2 is SMNVEV in the germline V gene (reference sequence). This CDR3 spans 15 amino acids. The sequence was collected from a man in his forties in good health and CMV-seropositive. Sequencing used PBMCs. The rearrangement joins TRBV27 to TRBJ2-5; D is uncertain. The CDR3 nucleotides read TGTGCCAGCAGTTTAAGGCCCCCCGCAGGCGAGACCCAGTACTTC. Protein: CASSLRPPAGETQYF.